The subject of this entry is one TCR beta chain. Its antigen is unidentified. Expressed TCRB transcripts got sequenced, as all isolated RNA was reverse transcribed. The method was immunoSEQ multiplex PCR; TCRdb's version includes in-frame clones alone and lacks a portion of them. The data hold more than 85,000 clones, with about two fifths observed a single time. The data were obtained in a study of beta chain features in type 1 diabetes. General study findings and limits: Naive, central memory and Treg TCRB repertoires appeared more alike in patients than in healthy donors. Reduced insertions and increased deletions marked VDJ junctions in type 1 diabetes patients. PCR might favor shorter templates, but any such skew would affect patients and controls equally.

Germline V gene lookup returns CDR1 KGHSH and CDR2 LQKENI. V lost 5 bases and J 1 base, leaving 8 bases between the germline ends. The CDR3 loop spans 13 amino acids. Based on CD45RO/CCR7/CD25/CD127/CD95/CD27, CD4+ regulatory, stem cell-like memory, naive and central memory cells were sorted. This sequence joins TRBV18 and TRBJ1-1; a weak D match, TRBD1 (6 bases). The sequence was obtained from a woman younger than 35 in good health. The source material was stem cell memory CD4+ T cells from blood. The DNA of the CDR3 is TGTGCCAGCTCAGTGGACAGGAACACTGAAGCTTTCTTT. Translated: CASSVDRNTEAFF.